This TCR beta chain was sequenced during a study of blood T cell repertoires in COVID-19 (dated by TCRdb to about 2020). Notes on the research overall: Samples covering the acute and convalescent phases of COVID-19 were provided by collaborators in the United States, Italy and Spain. The material from the prospective study consisted of cDNA or gDNA derived from T cells, B-cell-depleted T cells, or PBMCs. Deeply sampled blood TCRbeta repertoires from subjects exposed to, actively infected with, or recovered from COVID-19 were included in the dataset. The repertoires were made available in a free public database intended to serve as a resource for research on the immune response to SARS-CoV-2. Samples came from the ongoing ImmuneRACE study (first 160 participants) plus 1,254 subjects from 6 global collaborators. Nearly every sample came with metadata listing a de-identified subject ID, COVID-19 status, age in years and sex. HLA class I and class II types, where available, came from metadata supplied by the sample provider rather than from assay-based typing.

This clone was recorded a few times. Its antigen remains unidentified. Base qualities are missing; no much larger clone stands one base away. Overall study results and their limits: The amount of clinical and demographic metadata varied by source and participant and was provided uncurated.

The immunoSEQ Assay, a bias-controlled multiplex PCR, was used to amplify TCRbeta CDR3 regions from genomic DNA. The paper's processing steps were these. The number of nucleated cells in each sample was estimated from the amplification of reference gene primers within the assay. Sequence reads were collapsed and filtered to measure the absolute abundance of every unique TCRbeta CDR3 rearrangement. For each sample, productive Simpson clonality was calculated as the square root of Simpson's diversity index across productive rearrangements. TCRdb holds this immuneACCESS table with in-frame rearrangements only. Some clones are missing; in checked studies, unresolved V genes explain under half, and the rest has no known cause. V and J calls and clone size are copied from that table; D and trimming were computed from the DNA. The sample table shows approximately 88,000 clones, and approximately 90% are seen once. 15% of the sample comes from the top ten.

From cysteine to phenylalanine, the CDR3 is 17 amino acids long. Solely the CDR3 DNA is kept, with 51 bases framed from the first base. The germline ends are 19 bases apart after V is trimmed by 3 bases and J by 7 bases. CDR1 and CDR2 are read off the germline V gene as KGHSH and LQKENI. Whole blood was collected in K2EDTA tubes by collaborating institutions according to the institutions' own protocols. Collaborator samples were shipped for TCRbeta analysis as frozen whole blood, isolated PBMCs, or DNA extracted from either sample type. The sequence links TRBV18 to TRBJ1-6; no D segment can be confidently identified. The TCR originated in a male donor with acute or convalescent COVID-19. Specimen: peripheral blood. The CDR3 here reads CASSPMEAGSPNSPLHF. The nucleotide sequence reads TGTGCCAGCTCACCGATGGAGGCGGGCAGTCCGAATTCACCCCTCCACTTT.